This T cell receptor (beta chain) originates from a study of cytomegalovirus exposure and HLA in healthy donors. Study background: The study placed around 80% of its 350 to 450 genotyped donors in the Caucasian-associated ancestry cluster. Study conclusions and caveats: The study listed roughly 150 cytomegalovirus-associated TCR beta chains. A later analysis found that most CMV-associated TCR beta chains appeared HLA-restricted.

Healthy people donating bone marrow made up the donors. This clone has a handful of counts. What it binds is unknown. Looked up from germline, CDR1 is MNHNY and CDR2 is SVGAGI (reference sequence). Trimming removed 5 bases from V and 4 bases from J, with 11 bases in between. CDR3 size: 13 residues. A multiplex PCR was run with 60 Vbeta primers and 13 Jbeta primers. Some clones are missing from TCRdb's copy, which holds only in-frame ones; the method was immunoSEQ multiplex PCR. The profile shows around 140,000 clones, more than 75% of them singletons. The V gene is TRBV6-6, the J gene TRBJ1-1; the D gene is possibly TRBD1 (5 bases). The sequence came from a middle-aged man in good health and CMV-seronegative. The sequencing input was PBMCs. The CDR3 bases are TGTGCCAGCAGTACGGACATTTCCACTGAAGCTTTCTTT. Its protein product is CASSTDISTEAFF.